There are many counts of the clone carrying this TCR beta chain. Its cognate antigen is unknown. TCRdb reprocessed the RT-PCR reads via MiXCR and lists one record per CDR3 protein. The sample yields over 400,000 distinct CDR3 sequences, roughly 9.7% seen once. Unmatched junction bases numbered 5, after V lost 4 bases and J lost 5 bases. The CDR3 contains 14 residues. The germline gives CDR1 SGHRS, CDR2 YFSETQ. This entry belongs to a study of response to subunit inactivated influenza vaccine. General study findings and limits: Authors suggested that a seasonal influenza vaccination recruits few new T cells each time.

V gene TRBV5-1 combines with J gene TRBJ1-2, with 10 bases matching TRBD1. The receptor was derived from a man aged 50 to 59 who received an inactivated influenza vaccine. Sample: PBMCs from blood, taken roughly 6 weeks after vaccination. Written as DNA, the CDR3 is TGCGCCAGCAGCCGGGGACAGGGGACATATGGCTACACCTTC. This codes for CASSRGQGTYGYTF.